This T cell receptor (beta chain) was documented in a study of shared clonotypes between healthy human individuals. Looking at the study overall: The composition of the donors was two women and three men aged 18 to 49.

The authors distributed each subset's genomic DNA evenly over several immunoSEQ plates. Per the authors' pipeline: Filtering of immunoSEQ junctional sequences could not match full-length read filtering. Method: immunoSEQ multiplex PCR; TCRdb's copy keeps in-frame clones and lacks some. V, J and clone size are those of that table, while D and trimming were read from the DNA. This sample yields approximately 500,000 clones, of which around 79% are seen a single time; approximately 12% belongs to the top ten. Deletions cut 0 bases from V and 7 bases from J, with 19 bases between. The CDR3 is 16 residues long. Germline V gene data show CDR1 as WSHSY and CDR2 as SAAADI.

This TCR came from a woman aged 40 to 50 in good health. Some clones in this sample may be carry-over from other donors' samples. Source material: PBMCs. The chain recombines TRBV10-2 with TRBJ2-7; D might be TRBD2 (6 bases). As DNA, the CDR3 is TGCGCCAGCAGTGAGTCCGCCGGGAGTTCGTCGGGTGAGCAGTACTTC. This encodes CASSESAGSSSGEQYF.